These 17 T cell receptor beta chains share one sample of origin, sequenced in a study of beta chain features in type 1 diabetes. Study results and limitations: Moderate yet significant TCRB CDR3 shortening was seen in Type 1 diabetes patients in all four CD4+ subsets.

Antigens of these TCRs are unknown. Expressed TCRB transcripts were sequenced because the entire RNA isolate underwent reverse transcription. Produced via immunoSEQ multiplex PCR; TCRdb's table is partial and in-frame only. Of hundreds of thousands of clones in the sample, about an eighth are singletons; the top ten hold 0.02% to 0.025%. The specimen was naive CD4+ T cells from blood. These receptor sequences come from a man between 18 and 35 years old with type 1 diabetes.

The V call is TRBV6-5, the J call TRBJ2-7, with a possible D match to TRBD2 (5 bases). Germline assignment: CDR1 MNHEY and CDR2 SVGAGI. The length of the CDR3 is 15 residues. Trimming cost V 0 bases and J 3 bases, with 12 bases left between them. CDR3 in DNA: TGTGCCAGCAGTTACTCGGTGACGGGGAGCTACGAGCAGTACTTC. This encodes CASSYSVTGSYEQYF.

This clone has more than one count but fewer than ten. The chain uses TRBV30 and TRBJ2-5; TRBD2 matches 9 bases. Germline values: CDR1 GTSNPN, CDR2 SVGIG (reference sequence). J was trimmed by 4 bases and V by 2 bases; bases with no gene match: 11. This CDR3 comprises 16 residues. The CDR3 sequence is CAWSPGGLALIETQYF. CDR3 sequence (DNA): TGTGCCTGGAGTCCGGGGGGACTAGCATTAATAGAGACCCAGTACTTC. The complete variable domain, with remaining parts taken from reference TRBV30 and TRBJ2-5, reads SQTIHQWPATLVQPVGSPLSLECTVEGTSNPNLYWYRQAAGRGLQLLFYSVGIGQISSEVPQNLSASRPQDRQFILSSKKLLLSDSGFYLCAWSPGGLALIETQYFGPGTRLLVL.

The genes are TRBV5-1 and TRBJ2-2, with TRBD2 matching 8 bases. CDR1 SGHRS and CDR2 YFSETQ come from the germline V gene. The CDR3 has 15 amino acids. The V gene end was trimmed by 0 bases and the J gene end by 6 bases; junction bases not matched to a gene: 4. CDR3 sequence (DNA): TGCGCCAGCAGCTTGGATAGCGGGGAGGCCGGGGAGCTGTTTTTT. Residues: CASSLDSGEAGELFF. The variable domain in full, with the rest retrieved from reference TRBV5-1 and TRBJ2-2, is KAGVTQTPRYLIKTRGQQVTLSCSPISGHRSVSWYQQTPGQGLQFLFEYFSETQRNKGNFPGRFSGRQFSNSRSEMNVSTLELGDSALYLCASSLDSGEAGELFFGEGSRLTVL.

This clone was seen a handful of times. CDR3 loop: CASQLRGNTEAFF. CDR3 bases: TGTGCCAGCCAATTAAGAGGGAACACTGAAGCTTTCTTT. The rearrangement joins TRBV7-3 to TRBJ1-1; D unclear. This CDR3 has 13 residues. Trimming took 8 bases from V and 1 from J, leaving 11 bases between them. Germline V lookup: CDR1 SGHTA, CDR2 FQGTGA.

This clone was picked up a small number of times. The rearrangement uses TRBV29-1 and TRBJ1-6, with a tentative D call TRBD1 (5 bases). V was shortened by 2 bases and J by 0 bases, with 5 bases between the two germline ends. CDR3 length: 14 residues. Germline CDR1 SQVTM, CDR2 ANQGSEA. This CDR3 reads CSVETGSYNSPLHF. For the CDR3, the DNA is TGCAGCGTTGAAACAGGCTCCTATAATTCACCCCTCCACTTT. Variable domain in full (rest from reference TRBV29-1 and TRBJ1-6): SAVISQKPSRDICQRGTSLTIQCQVDSQVTMMFWYRQQPGQSLTLIATANQGSEATYESGFVIDKFPISRPNLTFSTLTVSNMSPEDSSIYLCSVETGSYNSPLHFGNGTRLTVT.

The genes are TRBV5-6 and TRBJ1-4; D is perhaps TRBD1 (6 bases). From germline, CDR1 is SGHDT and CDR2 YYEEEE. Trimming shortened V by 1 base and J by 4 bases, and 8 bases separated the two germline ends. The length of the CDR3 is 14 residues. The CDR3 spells CASSLFRGNEKLFF. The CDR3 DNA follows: TGTGCCAGCAGCTTGTTCAGGGGTAATGAAAAACTGTTTTTT.

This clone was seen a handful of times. CDR3 nucleotide sequence: TGTGCCAGCAGTGAAGCGGAAGGCGGCTCAGCGCAGTATTTT. Protein product: CASSEAEGGSAQYF. This chain links TRBV2 with TRBJ2-3; D is unresolved. Germline CDR1 and CDR2: SNHLY and FYNNEI. The ends were cut back, 0 bases at V and 10 bases at J, with 14 bases in the middle. The CDR3 consists of 14 residues.

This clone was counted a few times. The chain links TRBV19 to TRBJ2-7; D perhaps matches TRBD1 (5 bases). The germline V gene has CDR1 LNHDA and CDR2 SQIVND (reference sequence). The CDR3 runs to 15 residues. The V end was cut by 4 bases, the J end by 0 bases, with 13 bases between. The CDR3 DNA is TGTGCCAGTAGTACAACAGGTACGAGCTCCTACGAGCAGTACTTC. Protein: CASSTTGTSSYEQYF.

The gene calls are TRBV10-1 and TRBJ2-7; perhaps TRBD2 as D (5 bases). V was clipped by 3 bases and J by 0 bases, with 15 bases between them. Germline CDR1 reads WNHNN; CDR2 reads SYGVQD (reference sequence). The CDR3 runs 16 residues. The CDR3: CASSEGGSRSSYEQYF. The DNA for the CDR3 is TGCGCCAGCAGTGAAGGAGGATCTCGTAGCTCCTACGAGCAGTACTTC.

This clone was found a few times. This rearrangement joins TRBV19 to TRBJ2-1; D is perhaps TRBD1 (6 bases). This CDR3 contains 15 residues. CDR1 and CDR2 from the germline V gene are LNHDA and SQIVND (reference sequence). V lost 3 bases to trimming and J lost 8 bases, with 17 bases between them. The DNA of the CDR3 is TGTGCCAGTAGTATGCGGCAGATCCCAGGGGATGAGCAGTTCTTC. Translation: CASSMRQIPGDEQFF.

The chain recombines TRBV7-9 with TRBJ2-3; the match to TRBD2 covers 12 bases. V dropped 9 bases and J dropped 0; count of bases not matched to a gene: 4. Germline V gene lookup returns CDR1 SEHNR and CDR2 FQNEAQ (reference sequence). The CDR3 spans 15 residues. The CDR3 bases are TGTGCCAGGGCCGGACTAGCGGGGAGCACAGATACGCAGTATTTT. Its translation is CARAGLAGSTDTQYF.

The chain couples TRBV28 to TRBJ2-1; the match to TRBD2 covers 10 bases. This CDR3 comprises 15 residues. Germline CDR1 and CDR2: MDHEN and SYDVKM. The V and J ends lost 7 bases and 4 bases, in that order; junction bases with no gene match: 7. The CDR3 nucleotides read TGTGCCAGCACCACAAGCGGGGGGGCGTACAATGAGCAGTTCTTC. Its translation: CASTTSGGAYNEQFF.

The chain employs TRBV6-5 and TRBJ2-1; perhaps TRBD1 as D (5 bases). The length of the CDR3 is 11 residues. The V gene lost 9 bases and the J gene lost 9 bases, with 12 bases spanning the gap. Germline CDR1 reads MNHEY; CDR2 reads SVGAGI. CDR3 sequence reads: CASSRRGEQFF. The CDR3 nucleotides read TGTGCCAGTTCTCGAAGGGGTGAGCAGTTCTTC.

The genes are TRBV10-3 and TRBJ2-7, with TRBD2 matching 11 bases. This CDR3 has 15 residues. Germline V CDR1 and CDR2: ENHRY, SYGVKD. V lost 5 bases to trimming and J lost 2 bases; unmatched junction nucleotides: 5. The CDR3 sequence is CAISLLAGATYEQYF. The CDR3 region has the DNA TGTGCCATCAGTCTACTAGCGGGGGCTACCTACGAGCAGTACTTC.

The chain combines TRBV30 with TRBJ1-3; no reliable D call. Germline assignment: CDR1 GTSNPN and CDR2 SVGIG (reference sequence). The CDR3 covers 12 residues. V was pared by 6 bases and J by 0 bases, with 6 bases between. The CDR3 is CACLASGNTIYF. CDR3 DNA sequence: TGTGCCTGTCTGGCCTCTGGAAACACCATATATTTT.

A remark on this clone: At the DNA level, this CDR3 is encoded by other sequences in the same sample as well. The DNA of the CDR3 is TGTGCCACCAGCAGAGATGTAGGGACCTACAATGAGCAGTTCTTC. It is translated as CATSRDVGTYNEQFF. The rearrangement links TRBV15 to TRBJ2-1; D call uncertain. CDR1 is LNHNV, CDR2 YYDKDF, per germline (reference sequence). V was trimmed by 0 bases and J by 2 bases, leaving 8 bases between them. The CDR3 extends over 15 amino acids.

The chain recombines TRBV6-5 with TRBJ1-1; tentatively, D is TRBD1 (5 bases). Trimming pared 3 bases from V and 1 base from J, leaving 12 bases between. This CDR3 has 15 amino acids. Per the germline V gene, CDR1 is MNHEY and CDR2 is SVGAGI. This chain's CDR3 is CASSYGGTGNTEAFF. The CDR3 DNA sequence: TGTGCCAGCAGTTATGGGGGAACCGGGAACACTGAAGCTTTCTTT.